The 23 T cell receptor beta chains below all came from one sample that was sequenced in a study of beta chain features in type 1 diabetes. Study findings and constraints: Shortening of TCRB CDR3s, moderate but significant, appeared in all four CD4+ subsets of Type 1 diabetes patients.

No antigen is known for these receptors. cDNA synthesis used the whole RNA isolate, giving expressed TCRB sequences. Some clones are missing from TCRdb's copy, which holds only in-frame ones; the method was immunoSEQ multiplex PCR. The table shows some 700,000 clones, with around an eighth occurring only once. The sequenced sample consisted of naive CD4+ T cells from blood. These receptors all stem from a young man with type 1 diabetes.

This clone has a handful of counts. The V and J genes are TRBV30 and TRBJ1-2, with D unresolved. Trimming removed 2 bases from V and 10 bases from J, with 11 bases in between. Germline V gene data show CDR1 as GTSNPN and CDR2 as SVGIG (reference sequence). The CDR3 totals 11 residues. The CDR3, as DNA: TGTGCCTGGAGTACTATGGGAGACTACACCTTC. This gives the protein CAWSTMGDYTF.

This clone turned up a few times. V and J are TRBV10-3 and TRBJ2-1; the match to TRBD1 covers 9 bases. V was clipped by 6 bases and J by 5 bases; unmatched bases: 5. Looked up from germline, CDR1 is ENHRY and CDR2 is SYGVKD. This CDR3 comprises 14 residues. The CDR3, as DNA: TGTGCCATCAGAACCGGGACAGGGAACAATGAGCAGTTCTTC. Encoded protein: CAIRTGTGNNEQFF.

This clone was recorded a few times. The rearrangement uses TRBV11-1 and TRBJ1-2; D remains ambiguous. The CDR3 sequence is 12 residues long. The V end was cut by 1 base, the J end by 6 bases, with 6 bases between. Germline V CDR1 and CDR2: SGHAT, FQDESV (reference sequence). The CDR3 protein is CASSLEQHGYTF. The CDR3 nucleotides are TGTGCCAGCAGCTTAGAACAGCATGGCTACACCTTC.

This chain links TRBV18 with TRBJ1-1; no definite D call. Between the trimmed V and J ends, which lost 2 bases and 0 bases, there was a span of 10 bases. The CDR3 is 15 residues long. Germline CDR1 reads KGHSH; CDR2 reads LQKENI. CDR3 nucleotides: TGTGCCAGCTCACCAGACTCACGGTTGAACACTGAAGCTTTCTTT. Translating it yields CASSPDSRLNTEAFF.

The chain couples TRBV6-1 to TRBJ1-2; D possibly corresponds to TRBD1 (6 bases). The germline CDR1 and CDR2 sequences are MNHNS and SASEGT. V lost 4 bases and J 4 bases, leaving 10 bases between the germline ends. CDR3 length: 13 amino acids. The CDR3 loop reads CASSAGASYGYTF. The CDR3 DNA follows: TGTGCCAGCAGTGCAGGGGCGTCCTATGGCTACACCTTC.

This clone was observed a handful of times. Written as DNA, the CDR3 is TGTGCCAGCAGTGAATACAATATCGGGACAGCTAGCACAGATACGCAGTATTTT. Amino acids: CASSEYNIGTASTDTQYF. The J gene is TRBJ2-3, the V gene TRBV2; 7 bases are shared with TRBD1. Germline V gives CDR1 SNHLY, CDR2 FYNNEI. The CDR3 is 18 amino acids. V gave up 2 bases and J gave up 0 bases; unmatched junction bases: 11.

With regard to this clone: This sample also contains other DNA sequences that code for the same CDR3. V is TRBV29-1 and J is TRBJ1-1; D perhaps matches TRBD1 (6 bases). The CDR3 extends over 13 amino acids. V dropped 6 bases and J dropped 4 bases, with 15 bases sitting between them. Per the germline V gene, CDR1 is SQVTM and CDR2 is ANQGSEA. CDR3 nucleotides: TGCAGCGTCAACAGGGATCTTGGCACTGAAGCTTTCTTT. Translated, it gives CSVNRDLGTEAFF.

This clone has only a few counts. The chain uses TRBV5-6 and TRBJ1-2, with 9 bases that match TRBD1. Germline loops: CDR1 SGHDT, CDR2 YYEEEE. This CDR3 comprises 15 residues. The junction had 8 bases not matched to a gene; V was cut back by 4 bases and J by 4 bases. CDR3 loop: CASSPWTGAVYGYTF. The CDR3 DNA reads as TGTGCCAGCAGCCCATGGACAGGGGCTGTCTATGGCTACACCTTC.

V usage is TRBV19 and J usage is TRBJ1-2, with TRBD1 matching 7 bases. J gave up 3 bases and V 7 bases, and 8 bases lay outside the gene matches. Germline CDR1 reads LNHDA; CDR2 reads SQIVND (reference sequence). The CDR3 runs to 14 residues. CDR3 bases: TGTGCCAGTACCCCCAGGGACAGATACTATGGCTACACCTTC. It is translated as CASTPRDRYYGYTF.

The chain recombines TRBV28 with TRBJ2-7; 12 positions match TRBD2. This CDR3 has 16 residues. With 6 bases clipped from V and 0 bases from J, the junction kept 6 bases outside the gene matches. Looked up from germline, CDR1 is MDHEN and CDR2 is SYDVKM. As DNA, the CDR3 is TGTGCCAGCAGCCAAGGACTAGCGGGGAGCTCCTACGAGCAGTACTTC. Its protein is CASSQGLAGSSYEQYF.

This clone has a handful of counts. The chain joins TRBV6-6 to TRBJ1-5, with D possibly TRBD1 on 6 matching bases. This CDR3 is built from 13 residues. Looked up from germline, CDR1 is MNHNY and CDR2 is SVGAGI (reference sequence). The CDR3, as DNA: TGTGCAGGGGGACAAAAAACAAATCAGCCCCAGCATTTT. It is translated as CAGGQKTNQPQHF.

This clone came up a few times. V usage is TRBV4-1 and J usage is TRBJ2-1; the match to TRBD1 covers 9 bases. Germline-derived CDR1 and CDR2 are MGHRA and YSYEKL. V shed 3 bases, J shed 5 bases, and the junction held 8 bases outside the gene matches. CDR3 length: 16 amino acids. CDR3 region: CASSHPGQGMNNEQFF. As DNA, the CDR3 is TGCGCCAGCAGCCATCCCGGACAGGGGATGAACAATGAGCAGTTCTTC.

V is TRBV19 and J is TRBJ2-1; TRBD1 aligns across 9 bases. The V gene's germline CDR1 is LNHDA and CDR2 SQIVND (reference sequence). V was clipped by 3 bases and J by 3 bases; unmatched bases: 0. The CDR3 has 14 amino acids. For the CDR3, the DNA is TGTGCCAGTAGTATGACAGGGGGCTACAATGAGCAGTTCTTC. It encodes CASSMTGGYNEQFF. Drawing the rest from reference TRBV19 and TRBJ2-1, the complete variable domain is DGGITQSPKYLFRKEGQNVTLSCEQNLNHDAMYWYRQDPGQGLRLIYYSQIVNDFQKGDIAEGYSVSREKKESFPLTVTSAQKNPTAFYLCASSMTGGYNEQFFGPGTRLTVL.

This clone has only a few counts. The rearrangement uses TRBV6-5 and TRBJ2-7; 7 bases map to TRBD1. V shed 8 bases and J 6 bases; nucleotides not matched to a gene: 16. The CDR3 totals 15 residues. Germline assignment: CDR1 MNHEY and CDR2 SVGAGI. This chain's CDR3 is CASCLTGTSTGEQYF. CDR3 bases: TGTGCCAGCTGTTTGACAGGGACAAGTACTGGCGAGCAGTACTTC.

The V gene is TRBV6-1, the J gene TRBJ1-6, with a possible D match to TRBD1 (6 bases). CDR3 length equals 14 residues. V lost 6 bases, J lost 6 bases, and 12 bases lay in between. Germline assignment: CDR1 MNHNS and CDR2 SASEGT. CDR3 coding DNA: TGTGCCAGCAGCCGGGACAATACTAATTCACCCCTCCACTTT. Its translation is CASSRDNTNSPLHF.

The gene calls are TRBV29-1 and TRBJ1-2; 7 nucleotides agree with TRBD1. This CDR3 contains 14 residues. CDR1 SQVTM and CDR2 ANQGSEA come from the germline V gene. The junction had 6 bases not matched to a gene; V was cut back by 4 bases and J by 1 base. Written as DNA, the CDR3 is TGCAGCGTTGCCGACAGGGTGGATAACTATGGCTACACCTTC. Residues: CSVADRVDNYGYTF.

This clone was observed a handful of times. The chain recombines TRBV5-4 with TRBJ1-3, with D maybe TRBD1 (5 bases). Trimming pared 0 bases from V and 0 bases from J, leaving 10 bases between. Germline V CDR1 and CDR2: SGHNT, YYREEE (reference sequence). The CDR3 loop spans 16 amino acids. The CDR3 nucleotides are TGTGCCAGCAGCTTGGCGCAGGGACTCTCTGGAAACACCATATATTTT. Translation gives CASSLAQGLSGNTIYF.

About this clone itself: Within the sample, other DNA sequences also encode this same CDR3. The rearrangement uses TRBV5-1 and TRBJ2-5; the D gene is possibly TRBD1 (5 bases). The CDR3 contains 13 residues. Germline-derived CDR1 and CDR2 are SGHRS and YFSETQ. Trimming took 0 bases from V and 5 from J, leaving 8 bases between them. CDR3 sequence: CASSLGQSETQYF. In nucleotides, the CDR3 is TGCGCCAGCAGCTTGGGACAGTCGGAGACCCAGTACTTC. The whole variable domain, filled in from reference TRBV5-1 and TRBJ2-5, reads KAGVTQTPRYLIKTRGQQVTLSCSPISGHRSVSWYQQTPGQGLQFLFEYFSETQRNKGNFPGRFSGRQFSNSRSEMNVSTLELGDSALYLCASSLGQSETQYFGPGTRLLVL.

This clone was counted between two and nine times. Here the CDR3 DNA reads TGTGCCAGCAGCTTAGATCCCGGGACAGGGTACGAGCAGTACTTC. Translation gives CASSLDPGTGYEQYF. This sequence joins TRBV11-3 and TRBJ2-7; 9 bases fit TRBD1. CDR1 SGHNT and CDR2 YENEEA come from the germline V gene. The CDR3 spans 15 residues. V dropped 0 bases and J dropped 4; count of bases not matched to a gene: 4.

J is TRBJ1-6 and V is TRBV28, with 10 bases matching TRBD1. CDR1 and CDR2 (germline): MDHEN, SYDVKM. The CDR3 consists of 16 residues. V was clipped by 3 bases and J by 10 bases; unmatched bases: 9. This CDR3 is CASSLDTGTGESPLHF. In nucleotides, the CDR3 is TGTGCCAGCAGTTTGGACACCGGGACAGGGGAATCACCCCTCCACTTT. Drawing the rest from reference TRBV28 and TRBJ1-6, the complete variable domain is DVKVTQSSRYLVKRTGEKVFLECVQDMDHENMFWYRQDPGLGLRLIYFSYDVKMKEKGDIPEGYSVSREKKERFSLILESASTNQTSMYLCASSLDTGTGESPLHFGNGTRLTVT.

This clone was counted only a few times. The chain employs TRBV6-1 and TRBJ2-3; no clear D gene. Germline V CDR1 and CDR2: MNHNS, SASEGT. The CDR3 is made up of 13 amino acids. The V gene lost 6 bases and the J gene lost 1 base, with 8 bases spanning the gap. DNA for the CDR3: TGTGCCAGCAGCCTCATAGGCACAGATACGCAGTATTTT. As protein: CASSLIGTDTQYF.

This clone showed up just a few times. V is TRBV30 and J is TRBJ1-1, with D unclear. The germline CDR1 and CDR2 sequences are GTSNPN and SVGIG (reference sequence). The V and J ends lost 3 bases and 11 bases respectively, with 16 bases between them. The CDR3 totals 12 residues. CDR3 loop: CAWSDPGTRAFF. CDR3 nucleotides: TGTGCCTGGAGCGACCCGGGAACGCGGGCTTTCTTT.

The J gene is TRBJ1-4, the V gene TRBV28; the D is unclear. This CDR3 has 14 amino acids. V lost 3 bases and J lost 4, with 9 bases in between. The germline V gene has CDR1 MDHEN and CDR2 SYDVKM. CDR3 amino acids: CASSFAAVNEKLFF. The CDR3 DNA sequence: TGTGCCAGCAGTTTCGCAGCAGTTAATGAAAAACTGTTTTTT.